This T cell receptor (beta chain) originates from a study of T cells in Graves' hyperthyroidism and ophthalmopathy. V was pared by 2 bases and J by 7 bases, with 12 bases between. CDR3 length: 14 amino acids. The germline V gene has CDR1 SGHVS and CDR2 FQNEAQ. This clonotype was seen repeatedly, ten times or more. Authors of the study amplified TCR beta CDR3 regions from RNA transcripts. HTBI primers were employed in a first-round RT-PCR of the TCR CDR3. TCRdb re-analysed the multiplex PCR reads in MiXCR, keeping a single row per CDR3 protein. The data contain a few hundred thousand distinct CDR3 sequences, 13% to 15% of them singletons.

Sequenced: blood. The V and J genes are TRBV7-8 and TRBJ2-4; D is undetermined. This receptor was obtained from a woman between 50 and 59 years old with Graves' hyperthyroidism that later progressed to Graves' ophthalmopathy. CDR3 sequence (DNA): TGTGCCAGCAGCTTAAACCCCAGCATGAACATTCAGTACTTC. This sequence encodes CASSLNPSMNIQYF.